A single sample is the source of the 24 T cell receptor beta chains below, sequenced in a study of beta chain features in type 1 diabetes. The isolated RNA, all of it, was reverse transcribed, so expressed TCRB transcripts were what got sequenced. Method: immunoSEQ multiplex PCR; TCRdb's copy keeps in-frame clones and lacks some. The repertoire has about 220,000 clones, approximately 10% of them found once; the top ten carry less than 1.5%. The sample taken for sequencing was central memory CD4+ T cells from blood. The source of these receptors is a man aged 18 to 30 in good health.

This clone occurred a few times. This chain joins TRBV7-2 and TRBJ1-5; D is ambiguous. The V end was cut by 5 bases, the J end by 3 bases, with 11 bases between. The CDR3 length is 14 residues. CDR1 is SGHTA and CDR2 is FQGNSA in the germline V gene. For the CDR3, the DNA is TGTGCCAGCAGCCTGGACGGTTACAATCAGCCCCAGCATTTT. This sequence encodes CASSLDGYNQPQHF.

About this clone: With only one base between it and a far larger clone, this is likely a read error. J is TRBJ2-3 and V is TRBV14, with 10 bases identical to TRBD1. Germline CDR1 is SGHDN and CDR2 is FVKESK. This CDR3 contains 16 residues. CDR3: CARSQGQGGSTDTQYF. In nucleotides, the CDR3 is TGTGCCAGGAGCCAAGGACAGGGGGGCAGCACAGATACGCAGTATTTT.

This chain connects TRBV6-6 to TRBJ2-3, with 8 positions matching TRBD1. The V gene end was trimmed by 4 bases and the J gene end by 5 bases; junction bases not matched to a gene: 2. The CDR3 sequence is 13 residues long. Germline V lookup: CDR1 MNHNY, CDR2 SVGAGI (reference sequence). The CDR3 DNA is TGTGCCAGCAGTTTAGGGACAGGAGATACGCAGTATTTT. This encodes CASSLGTGDTQYF.

In this sample, this clone turned up a few times. The chain carries TRBV5-1 and TRBJ1-2, with D perhaps TRBD1 (5 bases). Germline CDR1 SGHRS, CDR2 YFSETQ. Trimming removed 3 bases at V and 0 bases at J, with 12 bases between. CDR3 length: 15 amino acids. The CDR3 sequence is CASSSTARTNYGYTF. The CDR3 nucleotides read TGCGCCAGCAGCTCGACAGCCCGTACTAACTATGGCTACACCTTC.

This clone was counted between two and nine times. The gene calls are TRBV9 and TRBJ2-5; 9 nucleotides align to TRBD1. This CDR3 spans 16 amino acids. V was pared by 0 bases and J by 3 bases, with 6 bases of the junction left unmatched. Germline lookup yields CDR1 SGDLS and CDR2 YYNGEE. CDR3 loop: CASSVAGQGLEETQYF. CDR3 coding DNA: TGTGCCAGCAGCGTAGCGGGACAGGGACTGGAAGAGACCCAGTACTTC.

This clone came up many times. The gene calls are TRBV10-3 and TRBJ2-4; 7 bases are shared with TRBD1. The V segment lost 10 bases and the J segment 0 bases; nucleotides outside the gene matches: 12. The CDR3 totals 16 residues. The germline gives CDR1 ENHRY, CDR2 SYGVKD. The CDR3 reads CATRTGLVLAKNIQYF. CDR3 in DNA: TGTGCCACGCGGACAGGTCTAGTTCTAGCCAAAAACATTCAGTACTTC.

This clone was counted many times. This chain joins TRBV9 and TRBJ2-3, with 7 bases identical to TRBD1. J lost 2 bases, V lost 5 bases, and 5 bases had no gene match. Germline values: CDR1 SGDLS, CDR2 YYNGEE. This CDR3 comprises 14 residues. The CDR3 DNA reads TGTGCCAGCAGTACAGGGGCCAACACAGATACGCAGTATTTT. This codes for CASSTGANTDTQYF.

Concerning this clone itself: Different DNA sequences within this sample yield the same CDR3. The chain combines TRBV28 with TRBJ2-5; 12 positions match TRBD2. From germline, CDR1 is MDHEN and CDR2 SYDVKM. The CDR3 has 15 residues. Trimming at V came to 6 bases and at J to 1 base, leaving 3 bases not matched to a gene. The CDR3, as DNA: TGTGCCAGCAGCCCGGGACTAGCGGGCCAAGAGACCCAGTACTTC. Its translation: CASSPGLAGQETQYF.

This clone was observed a handful of times. The chain links TRBV6-1 to TRBJ2-4, with 10 bases matching TRBD1. Germline loops: CDR1 MNHNS, CDR2 SASEGT. Unmatched junction bases numbered 4, after V lost 7 bases and J lost 4 bases. The CDR3 covers 14 residues. The CDR3 loop is CASTGTGAKNIQYF. DNA of the CDR3: TGTGCCAGCACCGGGACAGGGGCGAAAAACATTCAGTACTTC.

In its sample, this clone was seen a few times. It differs at one base from a far larger clone, so likely a read error. V gene TRBV25-1 combines with J gene TRBJ2-5, with TRBD2 matching over 7 bases. V trimming: 3 bases; J trimming: 4 bases; junction bases outside the gene matches: 2. The germline V gene encodes CDR1 MGHDK and CDR2 SYGVNS. This CDR3 is built from 13 residues. The CDR3 region is CASSEGRVETQYF. CDR3 bases: TGTGCCAGCAGTGAGGGGAGGGTAGAGACCCAGTACTTC.

In the case of this clone: The same CDR3 can be traced to other DNA sequences in this sample. The chain has TRBV10-3 and TRBJ2-1; D is unresolved. V was trimmed by 0 bases and J by 6 bases, leaving 9 bases between them. This CDR3 is built from 14 residues. Germline CDR1 reads ENHRY; CDR2 reads SYGVKD. The DNA for the CDR3 is TGTGCCATCAGTGAGTCGGGTGGTATCAATGAGCAGTTCTTC. Residues: CAISESGGINEQFF.

This clone was observed a few times. This rearrangement joins TRBV11-1 to TRBJ2-1, with 10 bases lining up with TRBD2. The CDR3 loop spans 15 amino acids. V trimming: 1 base; J trimming: 8 bases; junction bases outside the gene matches: 5. Per the germline V gene, CDR1 is SGHAT and CDR2 is FQDESV (reference sequence). The CDR3 loop reads CASSLGLAGVDEQFF. CDR3 DNA: TGTGCCAGCAGCTTAGGTCTAGCGGGAGTCGATGAGCAGTTCTTC.

This clone was observed a handful of times. V usage is TRBV7-2 and J usage is TRBJ2-5; a possible D gene is TRBD2 (6 bases). The CDR3 totals 14 residues. V was shortened by 5 bases and J by 5 bases, with 15 bases between the two germline ends. Germline V gene data show CDR1 as SGHTA and CDR2 as FQGNSA. This chain's CDR3 is CASSLNMAGETQYF. The DNA of the CDR3 is TGTGCCAGCAGCCTAAATATGGCGGGGGAGACCCAGTACTTC.

The V gene is TRBV7-9, the J gene TRBJ2-1; a possible D gene is TRBD1 (6 bases). The germline V gene has CDR1 SEHNR and CDR2 FQNEAQ (reference sequence). V was cut by 3 bases and J by 3 bases, with 12 bases left in between. There are 15 residues in the CDR3. CDR3 sequence (DNA): TGTGCCAGCAGCTTCCAGGGGTCCAGCTACAATGAGCAGTTCTTC. Amino acid sequence: CASSFQGSSYNEQFF. Using reference TRBV7-9 and TRBJ2-1 for the parts outside the CDR3, the full variable domain is DTGVSQNPRHKITKRGQNVTFRCDPISEHNRLYWYRQTLGQGPEFLTYFQNEAQLEKSRLLSDRFSAERPKGSFSTLEIQRTEQGDSAMYLCASSFQGSSYNEQFFGPGTRLTVL.

V is TRBV20-1 and J is TRBJ1-2; D gene ambiguous. Trimming took 0 bases from V and 8 from J, leaving 4 bases between them. The length of the CDR3 is 10 residues. Germline CDR1 and CDR2: DFQATT and SNEGSKA (reference sequence). CDR3 sequence: CSAREWGYTF. CDR3 DNA sequence: TGCAGTGCTAGAGAGTGGGGCTACACCTTC.

The chain links TRBV19 to TRBJ2-1; weak D call: TRBD2 (5 bases). The CDR3 contains 14 residues. The germline gives CDR1 LNHDA, CDR2 SQIVND (reference sequence). V was cut by 7 bases and J by 4 bases, with 14 bases left in between. CDR3 protein: CASMFSGDYNEQFF. Here the CDR3 DNA reads TGTGCCAGTATGTTCAGCGGAGATTACAATGAGCAGTTCTTC.

The chain links TRBV12-5 to TRBJ2-2; D might be TRBD1 (5 bases). This CDR3 has 16 residues. Deletions cut 1 base from V and 1 base from J, with 10 bases between. Germline loops: CDR1 LGHNT, CDR2 FRNRAP. The CDR3 region has the DNA TGTGCTAGTGGTTTGGGGCTGGGGCAGAACACCGGGGAGCTGTTTTTT. Translated: CASGLGLGQNTGELFF.

This clone appeared a few times. The chain has TRBV30 and TRBJ1-3; D is undetermined. V was cut by 0 bases and J by 4 bases, with 7 bases left in between. Looked up from germline, CDR1 is GTSNPN and CDR2 is SVGIG (reference sequence). CDR3 length: 13 amino acids. As DNA, the CDR3 is TGTGCCTGGAGTGTGCAGGTCGGAAACACCATATATTTT. Protein sequence: CAWSVQVGNTIYF.

This clone was observed many times. This sample also contains other DNA sequences that code for the same CDR3. The gene calls are TRBV15 and TRBJ2-5, with 11 nucleotides matching TRBD2. Germline CDR1 is LNHNV and CDR2 is YYDKDF (reference sequence). Trimming took 0 bases from V and 4 from J; bases not matched to a gene: 4. This CDR3 comprises 16 residues. In DNA, the CDR3 is TGTGCCACCAGCAGAGATGGTCTAGCGGGAGGAGAGACCCAGTACTTC. Protein sequence: CATSRDGLAGGETQYF.

This clone was counted between two and nine times. The chain employs TRBV4-2 and TRBJ1-5, with TRBD1 matching 8 bases. The CDR3 runs to 16 residues. The J segment lost 2 bases and the V segment lost 6 bases, leaving 9 bases of the junction unmatched. Germline V gene lookup returns CDR1 LGHNA and CDR2 YNFKEQ. The CDR3 region has the DNA TGTGCCAGCAGACCACAGGACAGGGAGGGCAATCAGCCCCAGCATTTT. As protein: CASRPQDREGNQPQHF.

The chain has TRBV14 and TRBJ1-1, with a possible D match to TRBD1 (6 bases). The CDR3 covers 13 residues. V lost 6 bases and J 5 bases, leaving 13 bases between the germline ends. CDR1 and CDR2 from the germline V gene are SGHDN and FVKESK. In nucleotides, the CDR3 is TGTGCCAGCAGAATAACAGGGAGGACTGAAGCTTTCTTT. Translated, it gives CASRITGRTEAFF.

The CDR3 DNA reads TGCGCCAGCAGCCACGGGGGCGGTTACGAGCAGTACTTC. This translates into CASSHGGGYEQYF. V usage is TRBV4-1 and J usage is TRBJ2-7; possibly TRBD1 or TRBD2 for D (6 bases each). Germline V lookup: CDR1 MGHRA, CDR2 YSYEKL. CDR3 length equals 13 residues. V was trimmed by 3 bases and J by 4 bases, leaving 10 bases between them.

This clone was detected only a few times. J is TRBJ1-2 and V is TRBV7-2; D is uncertain. The V end was cut by 5 bases, the J end by 3 bases, with 13 bases between. CDR1 is SGHTA, CDR2 FQGNSA, per germline. The CDR3 is 14 amino acids. CDR3: CASSRQSRDYGYTF. The CDR3 DNA follows: TGTGCCAGCAGCCGCCAATCGAGGGACTATGGCTACACCTTC.

The V and J genes are TRBV4-2 and TRBJ2-3; 11 positions match TRBD2. Losses at the gene ends were 0 bases for V and 1 base for J; bases not matched to a gene: 6. The CDR3 has 18 amino acids. Per the germline V gene, CDR1 is LGHNA and CDR2 is YNFKEQ. CDR3 in DNA: TGTGCCAGCAGCCAAGACCCTAGCGGGAGGACCGGCACAGATACGCAGTATTTT. Its protein is CASSQDPSGRTGTDTQYF.